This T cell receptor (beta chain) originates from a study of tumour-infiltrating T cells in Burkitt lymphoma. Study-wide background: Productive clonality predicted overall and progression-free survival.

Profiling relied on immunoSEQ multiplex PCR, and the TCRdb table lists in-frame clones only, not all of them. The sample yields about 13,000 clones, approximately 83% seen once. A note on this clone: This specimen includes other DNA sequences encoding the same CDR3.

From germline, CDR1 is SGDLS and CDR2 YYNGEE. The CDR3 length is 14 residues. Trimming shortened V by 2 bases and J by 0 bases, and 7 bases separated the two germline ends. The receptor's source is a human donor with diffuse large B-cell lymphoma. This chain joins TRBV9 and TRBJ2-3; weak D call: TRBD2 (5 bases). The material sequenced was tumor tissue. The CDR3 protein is CASSVSGSTDTQYF. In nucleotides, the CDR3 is TGTGCCAGCAGCGTGAGCGGAAGCACAGATACGCAGTATTTT.